This T cell receptor beta chain was documented in a study of shared clonotypes between healthy human individuals. Study-level findings and limits: Since donors were few, the genetic and exposure-history diversity represented was limited. Rarefaction gave evidence that sorted-subset sequencing remained incomplete despite large depth. Around 5.3% of naive CD4 clonotypes were shared across a handful of donors.

The naive CD8 subset, CD45RO-negative cells positively selected for CCR7, excluded terminally differentiated effector memory CD45RA+ cells. About this clone itself: Its antigen is currently unknown.

The authors' processing: For the immunoSEQ data, sequences were junction-only without quality scores, so filtering differed. The assay was immunoSEQ multiplex PCR, and TCRdb's table has in-frame clones only and misses some. V and J calls plus clone size are reproduced from that table; the DNA served to infer D and trimming. The data show millions of clones, approximately 95% seen once. Germline trimming cut 5 bases from V and 2 bases from J; bases unmatched to any gene: 6. The CDR3 extends over 14 amino acids. The germline V gene has CDR1 SGHRS and CDR2 YFSETQ. V and J are TRBV5-1 and TRBJ2-7, with 8 bases aligning to TRBD1. This receptor was taken from a man in his late teens or twenties in good health. Sequencing was performed on naive CD8+ T cells sorted from blood. CDR3 bases: TGCGCCAGCAGAACAGGACAGGGCCCCTACGAGCAGTACTTC. This codes for CASRTGQGPYEQYF.